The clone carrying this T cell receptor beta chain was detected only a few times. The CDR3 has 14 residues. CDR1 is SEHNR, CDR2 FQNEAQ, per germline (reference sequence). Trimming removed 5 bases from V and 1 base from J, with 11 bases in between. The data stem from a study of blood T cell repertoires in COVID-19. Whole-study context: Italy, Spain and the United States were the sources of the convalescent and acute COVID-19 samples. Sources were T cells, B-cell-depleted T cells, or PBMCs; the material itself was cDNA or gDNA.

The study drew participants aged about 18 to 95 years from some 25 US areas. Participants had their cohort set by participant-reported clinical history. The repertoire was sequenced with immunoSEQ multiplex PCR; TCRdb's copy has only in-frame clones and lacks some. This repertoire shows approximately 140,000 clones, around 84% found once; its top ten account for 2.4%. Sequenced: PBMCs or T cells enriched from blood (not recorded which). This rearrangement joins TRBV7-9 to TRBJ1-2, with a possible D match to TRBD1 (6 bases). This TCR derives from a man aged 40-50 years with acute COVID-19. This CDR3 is CASSPGQLNYGYTF. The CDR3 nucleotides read TGTGCCAGCAGCCCGGGACAACTTAACTATGGCTACACCTTC.